This T cell receptor beta chain was recorded in a study of cytomegalovirus exposure and HLA in healthy donors. Study results and limitations: Reports indicated that the classifier achieved high specificity and sensitivity in diagnosing cytomegalovirus status. The authors enumerated roughly 160 TCR beta chains as linked to cytomegalovirus. Three CMV-associated chains proved CMV antigen-specific in vitro. Later, an analysis found that TCR clusters from the first cohort tended to co-occur in the 95 to 150 validation repertoires.

Details on this clone: Its antigen is unidentified.

TCRdb's table, derived via immunoSEQ multiplex PCR, lists solely in-frame clones and lacks some. The sample contains 200,000 to 250,000 clones, about 88% of which appear only once. Looked up from germline, CDR1 is WNHNN and CDR2 is SYGVQD (reference sequence). The CDR3 runs to 13 residues. V was shortened by 2 bases and J by 5 bases, with 7 bases between the two germline ends. The source material was PBMCs. This chain connects TRBV10-1 to TRBJ1-5; D unclear. The receptor was derived from a man aged 18-30 years in good health and CMV-seropositive. This CDR3 reads CASSEEEDQPQHF. CDR3 in DNA: TGCGCCAGCAGTGAGGAAGAGGATCAGCCCCAGCATTTT.